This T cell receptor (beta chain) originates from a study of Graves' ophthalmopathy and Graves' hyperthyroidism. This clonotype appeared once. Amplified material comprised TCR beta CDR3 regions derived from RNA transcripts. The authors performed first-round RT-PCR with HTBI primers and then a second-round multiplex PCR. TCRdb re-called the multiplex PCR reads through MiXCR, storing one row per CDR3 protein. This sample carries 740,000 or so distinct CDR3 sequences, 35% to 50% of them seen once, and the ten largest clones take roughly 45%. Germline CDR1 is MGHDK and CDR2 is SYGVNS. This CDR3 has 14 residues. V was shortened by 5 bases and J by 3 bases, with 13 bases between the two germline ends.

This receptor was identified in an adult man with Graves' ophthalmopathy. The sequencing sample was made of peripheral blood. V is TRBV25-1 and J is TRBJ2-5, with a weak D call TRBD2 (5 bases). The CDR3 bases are TGTGCCAGCAGTTTGGAGGCGCGGGAAGAGACCCAGTACTTC. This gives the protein CASSLEAREETQYF.